This passage covers 24 T cell receptor beta chains from one sample sequenced in a study of breast tumors, draining lymph nodes, adjacent tissues. TCRdb passed the multiplex PCR reads through MiXCR, listing each CDR3 protein once. This table has over 10,000 distinct CDR3 sequences, 62% appearing once. The sequenced material came from tumor-adjacent breast tissue. These receptors came from a female donor with breast cancer. Some clones in this sample may be carry-over from other donors' samples.

This clonotype was recorded many times. The chain employs TRBV28 and TRBJ1-4; 7 bases fit TRBD1. V lost 6 bases and J lost 8; bases outside the gene matches: 9. The length of the CDR3 is 14 residues. CDR1 is MDHEN and CDR2 is SYDVKM in the germline V gene. CDR3 region: CASRVDRAVEKLFF. The CDR3 DNA sequence: TGTGCCAGCAGGGTAGACAGGGCCGTGGAAAAACTGTTTTTT. Full variable domain (missing parts from reference TRBV28 and TRBJ1-4): DVKVTQSSRYLVKRTGEKVFLECVQDMDHENMFWYRQDPGLGLRLIYFSYDVKMKEKGDIPEGYSVSREKKERFSLILESASTNQTSMYLCASRVDRAVEKLFFGSGTQLSVL.

This chain uses TRBV28 with TRBJ2-7; 7 bases align to TRBD1. The CDR3 loop spans 15 amino acids. V was clipped by 5 bases and J by 3 bases; unmatched bases: 10. Germline CDR1 reads MDHEN; CDR2 reads SYDVKM. The CDR3 protein is CASSPLLGQSYEQYF. The CDR3 region has the DNA TGTGCCAGCAGTCCCCTCTTGGGACAGAGCTACGAGCAGTACTTC.

Only a few counts were recorded for this clonotype. This sequence joins TRBV9 and TRBJ1-3; D might be TRBD1 (5 bases). The V end was cut by 0 bases, the J end by 2 bases, with 12 bases between. The CDR3 is 16 residues long. CDR1 and CDR2 from the germline V gene are SGDLS and YYNGEE. For the CDR3, the DNA is TGTGCCAGCAGCGTAGGCTTTTCAGGGACTGGAAACACCATATATTTT. Translated: CASSVGFSGTGNTIYF.

This clonotype showed up many times. A much bigger clone sits one base away, suggesting this may be a read error. J is TRBJ2-1 and V is TRBV20-1; D gene ambiguous. The CDR3 extends over 12 amino acids. The germline gives CDR1 DFQATT, CDR2 SNEGSKA (reference sequence). The CDR3 region is CSARDILNEPFF. The CDR3 DNA is TGCAGTGCTAGAGATATCCTCAATGAGCCGTTCTTC.

This clonotype was counted a few times. This chain joins TRBV19 and TRBJ1-1, with a possible D match to TRBD1 (6 bases). V was pared by 7 bases and J by 2 bases, with 14 bases between. This CDR3 spans 14 amino acids. Per germline, CDR1 LNHDA and CDR2 SQIVND (reference sequence). This CDR3 is CASTRRGGNTEAFF. CDR3 DNA: TGTGCCAGTACCAGGAGGGGGGGCAACACTGAAGCTTTCTTT.

In its sample, this clonotype is medium-sized. J is TRBJ2-7 and V is TRBV20-1; TRBD2 agrees at 7 bases. Losses at the gene ends were 4 bases for V and 6 bases for J; bases not matched to a gene: 6. This CDR3 comprises 12 residues. Germline lookup yields CDR1 DFQATT and CDR2 SNEGSKA (reference sequence). The CDR3 reads CSAKSGNSEQYF. DNA of the CDR3: TGCAGTGCTAAGAGCGGGAATAGCGAGCAGTACTTC.

Sample share makes this clonotype medium-sized (0.01 to 0.1%). V and J are TRBV5-1 and TRBJ2-7; tentatively, D is TRBD1 or TRBD2 (5 bases each). V shed 6 bases and J shed 0 bases, with 13 bases lying between them. Germline values: CDR1 SGHRS, CDR2 YFSETQ. CDR3 length: 14 residues. CDR3 nucleotides: TGCGCCAGCACAATGGGGACGGGCTCCTACGAGCAGTACTTC. Protein sequence: CASTMGTGSYEQYF.

This clonotype came up once. The V call is TRBV18, the J call TRBJ1-3, with a possible D match to TRBD1 (5 bases). The germline V gene encodes CDR1 KGHSH and CDR2 LQKENI. CDR3 length: 15 amino acids. Trimming left V 3 bases short and J 1 base short, with 10 bases between. The CDR3 reads CASSPAGSSGNTIYF. CDR3 in DNA: TGTGCCAGCTCACCTGCAGGGTCTTCTGGAAACACCATATATTTT.

The chain couples TRBV7-6 to TRBJ2-2; D is ambiguous. Trimming cost V 6 bases and J 3 bases, with 5 bases left between them. In germline, CDR1 is SGHVS, CDR2 FNYEAQ. The CDR3 is 12 residues long. Here the CDR3 DNA reads TGTGCCAGCAGTTCCTACACCGGGGAGCTGTTTTTT. It specifies CASSSYTGELFF.

The table lists this clonotype with many counts. A junction boundary mismatches the germline segment, possibly from a read error. The V call is TRBV6-5, the J call TRBJ1-6; TRBD1 might be the D (6 bases). The CDR3 contains 18 residues. In germline, CDR1 is MNHEY, CDR2 SVGAGI. This CDR3 reads CASSHSLGGGALSSPLHF. The CDR3 nucleotides read TGTGCCAGCAGTCACTCGTTAGGCGGGGGGGCCCTTAGCTCACCCCTCCACTTT.

This chain joins TRBV7-2 and TRBJ2-1, with 7 bases that match TRBD1. V gave up 1 base and J gave up 8 bases; unmatched junction bases: 11. Per the germline V gene, CDR1 is SGHTA and CDR2 is FQGNSA. The CDR3 has 16 residues. The CDR3 region is CASSLGTGAQEDEQFF. CDR3 sequence (DNA): TGTGCCAGCAGCTTAGGAACAGGGGCTCAAGAGGATGAGCAGTTCTTC.

This clonotype is judged large. V gene TRBV20-1 combines with J gene TRBJ2-7; D gene uncertain. Germline values: CDR1 DFQATT, CDR2 SNEGSKA (reference sequence). The CDR3 has 14 amino acids. The ends were cut back, 1 base at V and 0 bases at J, with 10 bases in the middle. CDR3: CSARVSRSSYEQYF. The CDR3 coding sequence is TGCAGTGCTAGAGTTTCCAGGTCCTCCTACGAGCAGTACTTC.

This clonotype appeared many times. A much larger clone differs from this one at a single base, so this may be a read error. The chain joins TRBV7-7 to TRBJ2-5, with D tentatively TRBD2 (5 bases). The CDR3 contains 15 residues. Germline V CDR1 and CDR2: SSHAT, FNYEAQ (reference sequence). This chain's CDR3 is CASSLLASKLETQHF. Written as DNA, the CDR3 is TGTGCTAGTAGCCTGTTAGCTAGCAAGTTGGAGACCCAGCACTTC.

This clonotype was detected many times. The V and J genes are TRBV18 and TRBJ2-3, with 7 nucleotides matching TRBD1. The CDR3 runs 14 residues. The V gene's germline CDR1 is KGHSH and CDR2 LQKENI. After removal of 5 bases from V and 0 bases from J, the junction contained 2 bases not matched to a gene. CDR3 sequence: CASSRQGSTDTQYF. CDR3 nucleotides: TGTGCCAGCTCAAGACAGGGAAGCACAGATACGCAGTATTTT. The entire variable domain, with the rest obtained from reference TRBV18 and TRBJ2-3, is as follows: NAGVMQNPRHLVRRRGQEARLRCSPMKGHSHVYWYRQLPEEGLKFMVYLQKENIIDESGMPKERFSAEFPKEGPSILRIQQVVRGDSAAYFCASSRQGSTDTQYFGPGTRLTVL.

The chain links TRBV12-3 or TRBV12-4 to TRBJ2-3; D is unresolved. Trimming cost V 6 bases and J 2 bases, with 9 bases left between them. The length of the CDR3 is 13 residues. CDR3: CASRPRYTDTQYF. CDR3 in DNA: TGTGCCAGCAGGCCACGTTACACAGATACGCAGTATTTT.

This sequence joins TRBV27 and TRBJ2-7, with TRBD1 as a possible D gene (5 bases). Germline-derived CDR1 and CDR2 are MNHEY and SMNVEV (reference sequence). Trimming took off 3 bases at V and 0 bases at J, with 12 bases between the two ends. The CDR3 extends over 15 amino acids. Here the CDR3 reads CASSFPRQYSYEQYF. The CDR3, as DNA: TGTGCCAGCAGTTTCCCCCGACAGTACTCCTACGAGCAGTACTTC.

By share, this clonotype counts as medium-sized. As DNA, the CDR3 is TGTGCCAGCAGTGAAACAGGGGGCTATGGCTACACCTTC. As protein: CASSETGGYGYTF. This chain joins TRBV6-1 and TRBJ1-2; 8 positions agree with TRBD1. This CDR3 has 13 residues. Germline values: CDR1 MNHNS, CDR2 SASEGT. V dropped 2 bases and J dropped 4; count of bases not matched to a gene: 0.

V is TRBV6-5 and J is TRBJ1-2; TRBD1 matches at 7 bases. J gave up 3 bases and V 9 bases, and 13 bases lay outside the gene matches. CDR1 is MNHEY, CDR2 SVGAGI, per germline. This CDR3 has 15 residues. The CDR3 loop reads CARDRRTGVYYGYTF. DNA for the CDR3: TGTGCCAGGGATCGACGGACAGGAGTCTACTATGGCTACACCTTC.

The rearrangement links TRBV7-9 to TRBJ2-3, with 9 nucleotides matching TRBD2. The CDR3 is made up of 14 amino acids. CDR1 is SEHNR, CDR2 FQNEAQ, per germline (reference sequence). V gave up 3 bases and J gave up 3 bases; unmatched junction bases: 1. The CDR3 region has the DNA TGTGCCAGCAGCTTTAGCGGGAGAACAGATACGCAGTATTTT. Its translation is CASSFSGRTDTQYF. The whole variable domain, filled in from reference TRBV7-9 and TRBJ2-3, reads DTGVSQNPRHKITKRGQNVTFRCDPISEHNRLYWYRQTLGQGPEFLTYFQNEAQLEKSRLLSDRFSAERPKGSFSTLEIQRTEQGDSAMYLCASSFSGRTDTQYFGPGTRLTVL.

The chain links TRBV19 to TRBJ2-7; 9 bases agree with TRBD2. This CDR3 is built from 16 residues. V lost 1 base to trimming and J lost 3 bases; unmatched junction nucleotides: 7. Germline V gene data show CDR1 as LNHDA and CDR2 as SQIVND (reference sequence). The CDR3 loop is CASSIVAGGTNYEQYF. In nucleotides, the CDR3 is TGTGCCAGTAGTATAGTTGCGGGAGGGACCAACTACGAGCAGTACTTC.

This clonotype has ten or more counts. This chain connects TRBV7-2 to TRBJ2-1, with D unresolved. CDR1 is SGHTA and CDR2 is FQGNSA in the germline V gene. This CDR3 is 13 amino acids long. The germline V and J ends were trimmed by 2 bases and 7 bases, with 9 bases remaining between them. CDR3 sequence: CASSLFGENEQFF. The CDR3 bases are TGTGCCAGCAGCTTATTTGGGGAAAATGAGCAGTTCTTC.

The J gene is TRBJ2-3, the V gene TRBV10-1; unclear D gene. Trimming removed 6 bases from V and 6 bases from J, with 13 bases in between. The germline CDR1 and CDR2 sequences are WNHNN and SYGVQD (reference sequence). CDR3 size: 13 residues. In DNA, the CDR3 is TGCGCCAGCAGCTTATCTCGCAGGGATACGCAGTATTTT. Translation gives CASSLSRRDTQYF.

The chain recombines TRBV9 with TRBJ1-5; D unclear. Germline V gene data show CDR1 as SGDLS and CDR2 as YYNGEE. The CDR3 extends over 14 amino acids. The ends were cut back, 0 bases at V and 1 base at J, with 5 bases in the middle. The CDR3: CASSVGGSNQPQHF. The CDR3 DNA sequence: TGTGCCAGCAGCGTAGGTGGCAGCAATCAGCCCCAGCATTTT.

This chain connects TRBV5-4 to TRBJ1-2; perhaps TRBD1 as D (5 bases). CDR1 and CDR2 from the germline V gene are SGHNT and YYREEE (reference sequence). This CDR3 is 16 amino acids long. Trimming stripped 0 bases from V and 4 bases from J, with 16 bases between. CDR3 in DNA: TGTGCCAGCAGCTTGGCGGGACCGGGTTCAGGCTATGGCTACACCTTC. Translating gives CASSLAGPGSGYGYTF. Drawing the rest from reference TRBV5-4 and TRBJ1-2, the complete variable domain is ETGVTQSPTHLIKTRGQQVTLRCSSQSGHNTVSWYQQALGQGPQFIFQYYREEENGRGNFPPRFSGLQFPNYSSELNVNALELDDSALYLCASSLAGPGSGYGYTFGSGTRLTVV.